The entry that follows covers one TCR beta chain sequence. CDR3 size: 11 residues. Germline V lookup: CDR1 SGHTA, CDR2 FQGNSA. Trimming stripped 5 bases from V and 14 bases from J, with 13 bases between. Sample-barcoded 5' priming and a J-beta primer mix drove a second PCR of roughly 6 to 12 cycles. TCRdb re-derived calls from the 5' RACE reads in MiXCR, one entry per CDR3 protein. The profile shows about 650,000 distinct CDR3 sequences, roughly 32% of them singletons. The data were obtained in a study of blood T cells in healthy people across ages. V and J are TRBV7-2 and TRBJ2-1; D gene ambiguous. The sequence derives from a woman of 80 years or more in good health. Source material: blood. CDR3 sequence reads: CASSGKAQEFF. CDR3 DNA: TGTGCCAGCAGCGGGAAGGCCCAGGAGTTCTTC.